Presented here are 19 T cell receptor beta chains from one specimen sequenced in a study of cytomegalovirus exposure and HLA in healthy donors. The study ran its PCR with 60 Vbeta and 13 Jbeta primers. Measured with immunoSEQ multiplex PCR; TCRdb has only the in-frame clones, and not every one. The table shows fewer than 150,000 clones, with approximately 84% occurring only once. Sequencing used PBMCs. Source of these receptors: a man aged 45-60 years in good health and CMV-seronegative.

This chain connects TRBV5-1 to TRBJ2-6, with D unresolved. The germline V and J ends were trimmed by 0 bases and 4 bases, with 5 bases remaining between them. Germline-derived CDR1 and CDR2 are SGHRS and YFSETQ. The CDR3 totals 14 residues. For the CDR3, the DNA is TGCGCCAGCAGCTTGGCCGTGGGGGCCAACGTCCTGACTTTC. The encoded protein is CASSLAVGANVLTF.

J is TRBJ2-1 and V is TRBV28, with a tentative D call TRBD2 (6 bases). The CDR3 has 14 amino acids. The germline V and J ends were trimmed by 4 bases and 6 bases, with 13 bases remaining between them. Germline CDR1 and CDR2: MDHEN and SYDVKM. CDR3 amino acids: CASSSGGGFNEQFF. DNA for the CDR3: TGTGCCAGCAGTTCGGGTGGGGGGTTCAATGAGCAGTTCTTC.

V gene TRBV30 combines with J gene TRBJ2-1, with TRBD2 matching 16 bases. The trim removed 5 bases at V and 8 bases at J, leaving 15 bases unmatched. Germline lookup yields CDR1 GTSNPN and CDR2 SVGIG (reference sequence). The CDR3 runs 18 residues. The CDR3 bases are TGTGCCTGGTCACATTCCGGGACTAGCGGGGGGGCCAGGTATGAGCAGTTCTTC. Translating it yields CAWSHSGTSGGARYEQFF.

The chain combines TRBV7-9 with TRBJ2-3, with 7 bases that match TRBD2. The CDR3 covers 16 residues. Germline CDR1 and CDR2: SEHNR and FQNEAQ (reference sequence). The J segment lost 3 bases and the V segment lost 6 bases, leaving 12 bases of the junction unmatched. CDR3 in amino acids: CASRPRFQAGTDTQYF. In DNA form, the CDR3 reads TGTGCCAGCAGACCCAGGTTCCAAGCGGGGACAGATACGCAGTATTTT.

This clone was found a few times. The J gene is TRBJ2-7, the V gene TRBV6-1; 9 bases line up with TRBD2. CDR1 is MNHNS, CDR2 SASEGT, per germline. J lost 9 bases, V lost 5 bases, and 11 bases had no gene match. The CDR3 has 14 residues. For the CDR3, the DNA is TGTGCCAGCAGTCGAGGGCGGGAGGGTCTCGGGCAGTACTTC. Translating it yields CASSRGREGLGQYF.

The CDR3 sequence: CASSLKGGLAGNPDTQYF. The CDR3 region has the DNA TGTGCCAGCAGCTTAAAAGGGGGACTAGCGGGAAATCCAGATACGCAGTATTTT. The V call is TRBV7-3, the J call TRBJ2-3, with 13 bases fitting TRBD2. CDR1 and CDR2 (germline): SGHTA, FQGTGA. The CDR3 spans 18 residues. The V segment lost 1 base and the J segment 4 bases; nucleotides outside the gene matches: 8.

V usage is TRBV7-9 and J usage is TRBJ2-1, with D perhaps TRBD2 (5 bases). In germline, CDR1 is SEHNR, CDR2 FQNEAQ (reference sequence). The length of the CDR3 is 14 residues. With 5 bases removed from V and 9 bases from J, the gap between germline ends came to 17 bases. The chain's CDR3 is CASSPHLKRGEQFF. CDR3 DNA sequence: TGTGCCAGCAGCCCCCATTTGAAACGGGGTGAGCAGTTCTTC.

The chain employs TRBV5-8 and TRBJ1-3; 8 bases agree with TRBD1. After removal of 2 bases from V and 6 bases from J, the junction contained 10 bases not matched to a gene. The germline CDR1 and CDR2 sequences are SGHTS and YDEGEE. This CDR3 has 16 amino acids. The CDR3 spells CASSLSGQAASNTIYF. The CDR3 nucleotides are TGTGCCAGCAGCTTATCGGGACAGGCCGCGTCAAACACCATATATTTT.

This clone was found once. The chain combines TRBV29-1 with TRBJ2-1; the match to TRBD1 covers 7 bases. Germline V CDR1 and CDR2: SQVTM, ANQGSEA. J lost 2 bases, V lost 7 bases, and 5 bases had no gene match. The CDR3 length is 13 residues. This CDR3 is CSARQGTYNEQFF. The CDR3 coding sequence is TGCAGCGCAAGACAGGGCACCTACAATGAGCAGTTCTTC.

This chain joins TRBV7-3 and TRBJ1-1; unclear D gene. V lost 4 bases to trimming and J lost 0 bases, with 6 bases between them. Germline CDR1 is SGHTA and CDR2 is FQGTGA. The CDR3 extends over 13 amino acids. CDR3 in amino acids: CASSSYLNTEAFF. The CDR3 region has the DNA TGTGCCAGCAGCTCGTACTTGAACACTGAAGCTTTCTTT.

The CDR3 sequence is CASSYSMNTEAFF. CDR3 sequence (DNA): TGTGCCAGCAGTTATAGCATGAACACTGAAGCTTTCTTT. The chain links TRBV6-6 to TRBJ1-1; D is unresolved. Germline CDR1 reads MNHNY; CDR2 reads SVGAGI (reference sequence). Trimming took 3 bases from V and 0 from J, leaving 5 bases between them. This CDR3 region has 13 residues.

Details on this clone: At one end the junction does not follow the germline gene, possibly because of a read error. The V and J genes are TRBV6-5 and TRBJ1-2, with D maybe TRBD1 (6 bases). CDR3 length equals 15 residues. CDR1 MNHEY and CDR2 SVGAGI come from the germline V gene. CDR3 loop: CASSSTLDSPYGYPF. For the CDR3, the DNA is TGTGCCAGCAGTTCAACCCTGGACAGCCCTTATGGCTACCCCTTC.

This chain joins TRBV10-3 and TRBJ1-6, with 9 bases lining up with TRBD1. The CDR3 totals 16 residues. The junction had 4 bases not matched to a gene; V was cut back by 0 bases and J by 7 bases. Germline values: CDR1 ENHRY, CDR2 SYGVKD. CDR3 sequence reads: CAISESDRGRNSPLHF. CDR3 sequence (DNA): TGTGCCATCAGTGAGTCGGACAGGGGTCGGAATTCACCCCTCCACTTT.

V usage is TRBV5-1 and J usage is TRBJ2-1; no clear D. This CDR3 spans 12 amino acids. The V end was cut by 5 bases, the J end by 2 bases, with 5 bases between. From germline, CDR1 is SGHRS and CDR2 YFSETQ. This chain's CDR3 is CASSIAYNEQFF. Here the CDR3 DNA reads TGCGCCAGCAGTATAGCCTACAATGAGCAGTTCTTC.

This chain links TRBV7-9 with TRBJ2-7; 7 bases agree with TRBD1. Germline V CDR1 and CDR2: SEHNR, FQNEAQ (reference sequence). This CDR3 contains 15 residues. Trimming at V came to 5 bases and at J to 0 bases, leaving 7 bases not matched to a gene. Written as DNA, the CDR3 is TGTGCCAGCAGCCAAGGGCGGACAGGCTCCTACGAGCAGTACTTC. Translated: CASSQGRTGSYEQYF.

The chain combines TRBV4-3 with TRBJ2-7, with TRBD1 matching 10 bases. This CDR3 comprises 20 residues. With V trimmed by 1 base and J by 1 base, 16 bases remained unmatched. Germline V gene lookup returns CDR1 LGHNA and CDR2 YSLEER. CDR3: CASSQAPGTGVNPGSYEQYF. The CDR3 DNA follows: TGCGCCAGCAGCCAAGCACCCGGGACAGGGGTTAACCCAGGGTCCTACGAGCAGTACTTC.

The chain uses TRBV25-1 and TRBJ2-7; D possibly corresponds to TRBD2 (6 bases). Germline V gene data show CDR1 as MGHDK and CDR2 as SYGVNS. The CDR3 is 17 amino acids. V was clipped by 2 bases and J by 4 bases, with 21 bases between them. DNA for the CDR3: TGTGCCAGCAGTGAAATTAAATACCGGGGGAGTGGGTACGAGCAGTACTTC. Protein sequence: CASSEIKYRGSGYEQYF.

As regards this clone: Germline and junction disagree at one end, which may indicate a read error. The J gene is TRBJ2-2, the V gene TRBV9, with TRBD2 matching 9 bases. This CDR3 contains 16 residues. From germline, CDR1 is SGDLS and CDR2 YYNGEE. Here the CDR3 reads CASSRSSGEPTEELFF. The CDR3 bases are TGTGCCAGCAGCCGATCTAGCGGGGAACCCACCGAGGAGCTGTTTTTT.

This sequence joins TRBV5-4 and TRBJ2-5, with TRBD2 identical over 7 bases. CDR1 SGHNT and CDR2 YYREEE come from the germline V gene (reference sequence). The ends lost 4 bases at V and 1 base at J; junction bases unmatched: 4. The CDR3 sequence is 14 residues long. The CDR3: CASSPGLLQETQYF. The CDR3 DNA sequence: TGTGCCAGCAGCCCGGGACTACTCCAAGAGACCCAGTACTTC.